The text below deals with one T cell receptor (beta chain). The data were taken from a study of blood T cells in healthy people across ages. A second roughly 7 to 11 cycle PCR used barcoded and J-beta primers. Every cDNA was tagged by a template-switch adaptor with 12 random nucleotides. No fewer than 2.5 million CDR3-containing paired-end reads came from each sample. From the 5' RACE reads, TCRdb called clonotypes with MiXCR, one entry per CDR3 protein. Of 1.5 million to 2 million distinct CDR3 sequences in the sample, 49% are singletons; the top ten hold about 2.1%. The authors extracted at least 5.5 micrograms of total RNA per sample. Sequencing was done on a sample of blood. The clonotype was recovered from a middle-aged woman in good health.

The DNA of the CDR3 is TGTGCCAGCAGCCTTATGCCGACTGGTCTCCAAGAGACCCAGTACTTC. Amino acids: CASSLMPTGLQETQYF. The gene calls are TRBV7-8 and TRBJ2-5; no reliable D call. Germline CDR1 and CDR2: SGHVS and FQNEAQ. Deletions cut 5 bases from V and 1 base from J, with 17 bases between. The CDR3 runs to 16 residues.